A selection of T cell receptor beta chains follows, all from one sample in a study of T cell repertoires in cytomegalovirus infection. In TCRdb, the reads were re-called with MiXCR into one record per CDR3 protein. Of about 740,000 distinct CDR3 sequences in the sample, roughly 36% were seen once. The specimen sequenced was PBMCs. These receptor sequences come from a human donor in good health (CMV status not recorded). Some clones in this sample may be carry-over from other donors' samples. The CDR3 runs from the conserved cysteine through the conserved F or W.

J | V | CDR3
TRBJ1-2 | TRBV9 | CASSYGGVEGYTF
TRBJ2-1 | TRBV6-1 | CASSGTSGGYNEQFF
TRBJ1-1 | TRBV6-5 | CASSYSRSGAPNTEAFF
TRBJ1-5 | TRBV2 | CASMRGTGEFQPQHF
TRBJ2-1 | TRBV5-1 | CASSLLGEGPGEQFF
TRBJ1-1 | TRBV20-1 | CSAPPRRSYTEAFF
TRBJ2-2 | TRBV12-3/TRBV12-4 | CASSLGSRRLGNTGELFF
TRBJ1-1 | TRBV11-2 | CASETATEAFF
TRBJ1-5 | TRBV20-1 | CSASQQGGNQPQHF
TRBJ2-5 | TRBV6-6 | CPSSWGGREETQYF
TRBJ1-6 | TRBV15 | CATSRGTGNSPLHF
TRBJ1-1 | TRBV6-5 | CASSYTRTGTEAFF
TRBJ2-1 | TRBV11-3 | CASSPHRLAGEYNEQFF
TRBJ1-2 | TRBV28 | CASSPSDGTGYTF
TRBJ1-1 | TRBV7-4 | CASSMEGEAFF
TRBJ1-5 | TRBV19 | CASSIKQPDQPQHF
TRBJ1-2 | TRBV7-6 | CSSSLGGDYGYTF
TRBJ1-2 | TRBV19 | CASIIWGASSGYTF
TRBJ2-3 | TRBV5-1 | CASSSPVGTRDPASTDTQYF
TRBJ2-3 | TRBV11-2 | CASSLDYEIPSTDTQYF
TRBJ1-2 | TRBV6-1 | CASSGTGLGDYTF
TRBJ2-1 | TRBV7-8 | CASSLARLFTFGSYNEQFF
TRBJ2-5 | TRBV7-6 | CASSFFSSTRAETQYF
TRBJ1-5 | TRBV27 | CASSLYGVQDPYSNQPQHF
TRBJ2-7 | TRBV10-3 | CAISESLGNHYEQYF
TRBJ1-2 | TRBV28 | CASSFSRGRIRGYTF
TRBJ2-5 | TRBV28 | CASSPWRGGLGETQYF
TRBJ2-7 | TRBV28 | CASDAGGGPYEQYF
TRBJ1-2 | TRBV7-6 | CASSPESHGSYGYTF
TRBJ1-5 | TRBV27 | CASRTGTYSNQPQHF
TRBJ2-7 | TRBV6-1 | CASTGNVGTTNEQYF
TRBJ2-3 | TRBV12-3/TRBV12-4 | CASSPRFGGIVTDTQYF
TRBJ2-7 | TRBV7-4 | CASSLAGNVYEQYF
TRBJ2-7 | TRBV12-3/TRBV12-4 | CDSSLSRETRHEQYF
TRBJ1-2 | TRBV19 | CASSRRQGAAGGYTF
TRBJ2-1 | TRBV12-3/TRBV12-4 | CASSPSGNNEQFF
TRBJ2-2 | TRBV19 | CASSILNTGELFF
TRBJ1-3 | TRBV29-1 | CSAQRDSSGNTIYF
TRBJ2-3 | TRBV19 | CASSNRGGRTDTQYF
TRBJ2-7 | TRBV7-9 | CASRDRERPGQYF
TRBJ2-7 | TRBV7-2 | CASSVRTGDVYEQYF